A single sample gave rise to the 12 T cell receptor beta chains below, sequenced in a study of response to subunit inactivated influenza vaccine. In TCRdb, the RT-PCR reads were re-called with MiXCR into one record per CDR3 protein. Of 500,000 to 600,000 distinct CDR3 sequences listed, less than 15% are singletons. The specimen comprised PBMCs from blood, sampled about 12 days after vaccination. Receptor source: a man aged 50 to 60 who received an inactivated influenza vaccine.

This clonotype was seen a handful of times. The chain couples TRBV20-1 to TRBJ2-4; TRBD2 aligns across 11 bases. The germline V gene has CDR1 DFQATT and CDR2 SNEGSKA (reference sequence). J was trimmed by 4 bases and V by 6 bases; bases with no gene match: 8. This CDR3 has 15 residues. DNA for the CDR3: TGCAGTGCCGTACTAGCGGGGGACCTTAAAAACATTCAGTACTTC. Translating gives CSAVLAGDLKNIQYF.

V and J are TRBV4-2 and TRBJ1-3; 10 nucleotides match TRBD1. Germline-derived CDR1 and CDR2 are LGHNA and YNFKEQ. V was clipped by 1 base and J by 4 bases; unmatched bases: 7. The CDR3 consists of 17 residues. The CDR3 sequence is CASSQGLTGGAGNTIYF. The CDR3 DNA sequence: TGTGCCAGCAGCCAAGGATTGACAGGGGGCGCGGGAAACACCATATATTTT.

This clonotype was seen repeatedly, ten times or more. The J gene is TRBJ1-5, the V gene TRBV3-1; D is uncertain. The germline V and J ends were trimmed by 0 bases and 5 bases, with 5 bases remaining between them. CDR1 is LGHDT and CDR2 is YNNKEL in the germline V gene (reference sequence). The CDR3 contains 13 residues. CDR3 DNA sequence: TGTGCCAGCAGCCAAGACCGGTATCAGCCCCAGCATTTT. Amino acids: CASSQDRYQPQHF.

A few counts support this clonotype. This chain links TRBV12-3 or TRBV12-4 with TRBJ2-1, with D perhaps TRBD1 or TRBD2 (5 bases each). V lost 8 bases, J lost 7 bases, and 9 bases lay in between. The CDR3 is made up of 11 amino acids. The CDR3 region has the DNA TGTGCCAGCCATTGGGGGAATGAGCAGTTCTTC. This gives the protein CASHWGNEQFF.

This clonotype was recorded a few times. The chain is built from TRBV4-1 and TRBJ2-7; D tentatively reads TRBD1 or TRBD2 (6 bases each). The V end was cut by 2 bases, the J end by 5 bases, with 13 bases between. Germline V gives CDR1 MGHRA, CDR2 YSYEKL. This CDR3 has 14 amino acids. The CDR3 region is CASSQPGGPHEQYF. The CDR3, as DNA: TGCGCCAGCAGCCAACCTGGGGGGCCCCACGAGCAGTACTTC.

This chain joins TRBV6-2 or TRBV6-3 and TRBJ1-3, with D unresolved. CDR3 size: 14 residues. V lost 5 bases and J lost 0, with 8 bases in between. CDR1 is MNHEY and CDR2 is SVGEGT in the germline V gene. The CDR3 here is CASSGITSGNTIYF. CDR3 sequence (DNA): TGTGCCAGCAGTGGAATAACCTCTGGAAACACCATATATTTT.

This clonotype has at least ten counts. This chain links TRBV7-9 with TRBJ2-7, with TRBD1 matching over 7 bases. The J segment lost 0 bases and the V segment lost 4 bases, leaving 3 bases of the junction unmatched. The CDR3 extends over 14 amino acids. Germline CDR1 SEHNR, CDR2 FQNEAQ (reference sequence). The DNA of the CDR3 is TGTGCCAGCAGCTCCTGGGACAGCTCCTACGAGCAGTACTTC. This encodes CASSSWDSSYEQYF.

This clonotype was picked up a small number of times. V and J are TRBV5-4 and TRBJ2-3; D possibly corresponds to TRBD1 (6 bases). Trimming cost V 1 base and J 5 bases, with 14 bases left between them. The CDR3 is 15 amino acids. CDR1 SGHNT and CDR2 YYREEE come from the germline V gene (reference sequence). CDR3 residues: CASSLYTGKLDTQYF. In DNA, the CDR3 is TGTGCCAGCAGCTTGTATACAGGGAAACTAGATACGCAGTATTTT.

This clonotype was counted a few times. The gene calls are TRBV20-1 and TRBJ2-5, with unresolved D. The CDR3 runs 10 residues. CDR1 DFQATT and CDR2 SNEGSKA come from the germline V gene (reference sequence). V was clipped by 1 base and J by 5 bases, with 2 bases between them. The CDR3 sequence is CSARGETQYF. Here the CDR3 DNA reads TGCAGTGCTAGAGGGGAGACCCAGTACTTC.

This clonotype was seen a handful of times. The genes are TRBV9 and TRBJ2-1; unclear D gene. Looked up from germline, CDR1 is SGDLS and CDR2 is YYNGEE. The CDR3 spans 17 residues. The V gene lost 0 bases and the J gene lost 7 bases, with 20 bases spanning the gap. CDR3 DNA sequence: TGTGCCAGCAGCGTAGGGGCAAGGTCCCGTGGGTGGAATGAGCAGTTCTTC. This codes for CASSVGARSRGWNEQFF.

J is TRBJ2-1 and V is TRBV30, with TRBD1 identical over 8 bases. V was pared by 1 base and J by 6 bases, with 5 bases of the junction left unmatched. Germline V lookup: CDR1 GTSNPN, CDR2 SVGIG (reference sequence). The CDR3 covers 14 residues. The CDR3 loop reads CAWSGQGAGNEQFF. In DNA form, the CDR3 reads TGTGCCTGGAGTGGGCAGGGGGCCGGCAATGAGCAGTTCTTC.

V is TRBV14 and J is TRBJ2-5; TRBD2 might be the D (6 bases). The CDR3 is 15 residues long. V lost 1 base and J lost 4, with 13 bases in between. Germline-derived CDR1 and CDR2 are SGHDN and FVKESK. The DNA for the CDR3 is TGTGCCAGCAGCCAAGGGTTAGGCGGGGTAGAGACCCAGTACTTC. It specifies CASSQGLGGVETQYF.